This TCR beta chain was recorded in a study of blood T cell repertoires in COVID-19. The overall study: Donors in the United States, Italy and Spain gave samples during acute or convalescent COVID-19. PBMCs, B-cell-depleted T cells, or T cells provided the cDNA or gDNA that made up the material.

Per the authors' pipeline: How many nucleated cells were present was estimated from reference gene primer amplification. Sequencing was performed with immunoSEQ multiplex PCR; in TCRdb, only in-frame clones are kept and a portion is missing. The DNA gave D and trimming, while V, J and clone size come from that table. Of roughly 100,000 clones in the sample, roughly 87% were seen once. Trimming removed 7 bases from V and 4 bases from J; junction bases left unmatched: 13. This CDR3 has 16 residues. CDR1 and CDR2 from the germline V gene are SGHRS and YFSETQ. This chain uses TRBV5-1 with TRBJ2-1, with TRBD2 identical over 8 bases. The receptor was derived from a man in his forties or fifties with active COVID-19. The source material was peripheral blood. The CDR3 sequence: CASAEDLAGYYNEQFF. The CDR3 bases are TGCGCCAGCGCGGAGGACTTAGCGGGGTATTACAATGAGCAGTTCTTC.